A selection of T cell receptor beta chains follows, all from one sample in a study of blood T cells in healthy people across ages. TCRdb used MiXCR to reprocess the 5' RACE reads, holding one entry per CDR3 protein. The data contain roughly 800,000 distinct CDR3 sequences, roughly 60% of them seen just once; the ten biggest clones take up roughly 22%. Input material: blood. The receptors shown here come from a man under 40 in good health. Both conserved end residues are part of each CDR3. A D gene is named only where the DNA matches it firmly. A clone size is listed for some rows: how often the clone was seen (once, few, many), or a class if it is expanded.

TRBJ2-6	TRBV6-2/TRBV6-3	NA	few	TGTGCCAGCACCTTTCCATCTGGGGCCAACGTCCTGACTTTC	CASTFPSGANVLTF
TRBJ2-7	TRBV20-1	TRBD2	NA	TGCAGTGCTAGGTTCGTAGCGGGAGGGCCTGGCGAGCAGTACTTC	CSARFVAGGPGEQYF
TRBJ2-1	TRBV3-1	NA	NA	TGTGCCAGCAGCCATTTGGCAGCGTCTCATCACAATGAGCAGTTCTTC	CASSHLAASHHNEQFF
TRBJ2-5	TRBV10-3	NA	NA	TGTGCCATCAGTGAGTCTGGACCTTCGGGGACGAAAGAGACCCAGTACTTC	CAISESGPSGTKETQYF
TRBJ1-5	TRBV21-1	NA	NA	TGTGCCAGCAGCAAGGTCCGCGATCCCAATCAGCCCCAGCATTTT	CASSKVRDPNQPQHF
TRBJ2-3	TRBV9	NA	NA	TGTGCCAGCAGCGTACAAACAGATACGCAGTATTTT	CASSVQTDTQYF
TRBJ1-4	TRBV7-2	NA	NA	TGTGCCAGCAGCTTAGATGATGGGAACCTGTTTTTT	CASSLDDGNLFF
TRBJ2-1	TRBV20-1	NA	NA	TGCAGTGCTGACTTAACTAGGTACAATGAGCAGTTCTTC	CSADLTRYNEQFF
TRBJ2-1	TRBV11-3	NA	NA	TGTGCCAGCAGCTTAGAAACCGACGATCGGGAGCAGTTCTTC	CASSLETDDREQFF
TRBJ2-1	TRBV19	TRBD2	once	TGTGCCAGTAGTAGGGCTAGCGGGGACTACAATGAGCAGTTCTTC	CASSRASGDYNEQFF
TRBJ1-1	TRBV10-2	NA	NA	TGCGCCAGCACCTCCCAGGGTTCTGCTGAAGCTTTCTTT	CASTSQGSAEAFF
TRBJ2-7	TRBV12-3/TRBV12-4	NA	few	TGTGCCAGCACTCACACCGACACCTACGAGCAGTACTTC	CASTHTDTYEQYF
TRBJ2-5	TRBV7-2	NA	NA	TGTGCCAGCAGCTCCCGACTAGGCGGGGGCTACGTGGAGCAGTACTTC	CASSSRLGGGYVEQYF
TRBJ2-1	TRBV6-1	NA	few	TGTGCCAGCAGTGCCCTGGCGCAGGGTATGTTCAATGAGCAGTTCTTC	CASSALAQGMFNEQFF
TRBJ2-3	TRBV20-1	NA	NA	TGCAGTGCGGGCCCGGTATTAGATACGCAGTATTTT	CSAGPVLDTQYF
TRBJ1-4	TRBV20-1	NA	NA	TGCAGTTCAAAGGAACCTCGTAATGAAAAACTGTTTTTT	CSSKEPRNEKLFF
TRBJ1-4	TRBV9	TRBD1	NA	TGTGCCAGCAGCGTCGGGCAACAGGGGTCTAATGAAAAACTGTTTTTT	CASSVGQQGSNEKLFF
TRBJ2-7	TRBV12-3/TRBV12-4	TRBD1	few	TGTGCCAGCTCCGGACAGGTTAGCTCCTACGAGCAGTACTTC	CASSGQVSSYEQYF
TRBJ2-1	TRBV7-2	NA	NA	TGTGCCAGCAGCGAAACAAGCGGGTCCGGTAGAGGAGGGCAGTTCTTC	CASSETSGSGRGGQFF
TRBJ1-4	TRBV12-3/TRBV12-4	TRBD1	NA	TGTGCCAGCAGTTCGGACAGGGGGCTAACTAATGAAAAACTGTTTTTT	CASSSDRGLTNEKLFF
TRBJ2-5	TRBV11-2	TRBD1	few	TGTGCCAGCAGCTCCCCTGGGACAGGGCTTGGGTACTTC	CASSSPGTGLGYF
TRBJ2-2	TRBV6-5	NA	NA	TGTGCCAGCAGCCCCCGGACCGGGGAGCTGTTTTTT	CASSPRTGELFF
TRBJ2-5	TRBV12-3/TRBV12-4	TRBD2	NA	TGTGCCAGCAGTAAGACTAGCGGGGTTTTAGAGACCCAGTACTTC	CASSKTSGVLETQYF
TRBJ2-3	TRBV29-1	TRBD1	NA	TGCAGCGTGGGACAGGGGGGGTCAGATACGCAGTATTTT	CSVGQGGSDTQYF
TRBJ2-1	TRBV7-3	NA	NA	TGTGCCAGCAGCCCGTTGGGGCCTTACAATGAGCAGTTCTTC	CASSPLGPYNEQFF
TRBJ1-2	TRBV12-3/TRBV12-4	NA	NA	TGTGCCAGCCGGGCGGGGGCAGGGTCCCACTATGGCTACACCTTC	CASRAGAGSHYGYTF
TRBJ2-1	TRBV5-6	NA	NA	TGTGCCAGCAGCTTTGGTGTGGAGACTTACAATGAGCAGTTCTTC	CASSFGVETYNEQFF
TRBJ2-7	TRBV18	NA	few	TGTGCCAGCTCACCTTCCCGAGACGAGCAGTACTTC	CASSPSRDEQYF
TRBJ2-5	TRBV6-2/TRBV6-3	NA	NA	TGTGCCAGTGGGCTAGCGCGAGACCGAGAGACCCAGTACTTC	CASGLARDRETQYF
TRBJ2-5	TRBV20-1	NA	NA	TGCAGTGCTACCACTACGGATAGACAAGAGACCCAGTACTTC	CSATTTDRQETQYF
TRBJ2-7	TRBV7-2	NA	few	TGTGCCAGCAGCTTTACGGGGTCAACCTACGAGCAGTACTTC	CASSFTGSTYEQYF
TRBJ1-1	TRBV6-6	NA	NA	TGTGCCAGCAATGTACAGGGATTGAACACTGAAGCTTTCTTT	CASNVQGLNTEAFF
TRBJ1-5	TRBV20-1	NA	NA	TGCAGTGCTTATCAAGGTCCGGAGGGCAATCAGCCCCAGCATTTT	CSAYQGPEGNQPQHF
TRBJ1-2	TRBV7-9	NA	NA	TGTGCCAGCAGCTTCAGTGTTCTCTATGGCTACACCTTC	CASSFSVLYGYTF
TRBJ2-5	TRBV25-1	TRBD2	NA	TGTGCCAGCAGTGAAGGGGGACTAGCGGGGGTTTATGAGACCCAGTACTTC	CASSEGGLAGVYETQYF
TRBJ1-2	TRBV25-1	TRBD1	NA	TGTGCCAGCAGTGACCCGACAGGGGGAAGGGGCTACACCTTC	CASSDPTGGRGYTF
TRBJ1-4	TRBV18	NA	NA	TGTGCCAGCTCACCACTTCCCCTTACGGGTGAAAAACTGTTTTTT	CASSPLPLTGEKLFF
TRBJ2-5	TRBV20-1	TRBD2	NA	TGCAGTGCTAGCGGGGGGGCCTTGGAAGAGACCCAGTACTTC	CSASGGALEETQYF
TRBJ1-6	TRBV6-1	NA	NA	TGTGCCAGCAGCAACCACGGGGTGGGCTCCTATAATTCACCCCTCCACTTT	CASSNHGVGSYNSPLHF
TRBJ2-5	TRBV3-1	NA	few	TGTGCCAGCAGCAAACAAGAGGGGGTTGAGACCCAGTACTTC	CASSKQEGVETQYF
TRBJ2-3	TRBV12-3/TRBV12-4	TRBD1	NA	TGTGCCAGCAGTGAACCGGGACAGGGCAAGTATTTT	CASSEPGQGKYF
TRBJ2-7	TRBV29-1	TRBD2	NA	TGCAGCGTTGTTGTCACACTAGCGGGACACGAGCAGTACTTC	CSVVVTLAGHEQYF
TRBJ2-5	TRBV29-1	NA	NA	TGCAGCGTTGGCCCCTCTAATGAGCAGTACTTC	CSVGPSNEQYF
TRBJ1-2	TRBV15	TRBD1	few	TGTGCCACTAGCAGAGATGTGGGCAGGGGGGACTATGGCTACACCTTC	CATSRDVGRGDYGYTF
TRBJ2-7	TRBV7-9	NA	NA	TGTGCCAGCAGCTTAATAAGTGAAGAGCAGTACTTC	CASSLISEEQYF
TRBJ1-6	TRBV6-2/TRBV6-3	NA	NA	TGTGCCAGCAATGAGCAGGGGTCAGGATCACCCCTCCACTTT	CASNEQGSGSPLHF
TRBJ1-2	TRBV20-1	NA	NA	TGCAGTGCCCACGACAGCCGCCTAGGCTACACCTTC	CSAHDSRLGYTF
TRBJ2-5	TRBV28	TRBD2	NA	TGTGCCAGCAGTTTGAGTAGTGGCGGGAGGGCCGGGGAGCAGTACTTC	CASSLSSGGRAGEQYF
TRBJ1-1	TRBV27	NA	NA	TGTGCCAGCAGTTTCAAGAGCATGACTGAAGCTTTCTTT	CASSFKSMTEAFF
TRBJ2-7	TRBV20-1	NA	NA	TGCAGTGCCGCCGGATCGTGGGGAATAATAAACGAGCAGTACTTC	CSAAGSWGIINEQYF
TRBJ1-6	TRBV20-1	NA	once	TGCAGTGCTAGAGATGGGGCCGAATCACCCCTCCACTTT	CSARDGAESPLHF
TRBJ2-7	TRBV29-1	NA	NA	TGCAGCGTTGAAGATGGGGCAGGTCCCTCCTACGAGCAGTACTTC	CSVEDGAGPSYEQYF
TRBJ2-7	TRBV3-1	NA	few	TGTGCCAGCAGCCAAGGCCGGCTGCCCTACGAGCAGTACTTC	CASSQGRLPYEQYF
TRBJ2-1	TRBV4-3	TRBD2	few	TGCGCCAGCAGCCAAACTAGCGGGCCTTACAATGAGCAGTTCTTC	CASSQTSGPYNEQFF
TRBJ2-7	TRBV29-1	NA	NA	TGCAGCGCATGGGGGGAGACCGAAAAAAGCTACGAGCAGTACTTC	CSAWGETEKSYEQYF
TRBJ2-2	TRBV11-3	NA	NA	TGTGCCAGCAGTAAGAGTCAAACCGGGGAGCTGTTTTTT	CASSKSQTGELFF
TRBJ1-2	TRBV20-1	NA	NA	TGCAGTGCTAGAGATTGGGGTGGGCAGGAACTTAACTATGGCTACACCTTC	CSARDWGGQELNYGYTF